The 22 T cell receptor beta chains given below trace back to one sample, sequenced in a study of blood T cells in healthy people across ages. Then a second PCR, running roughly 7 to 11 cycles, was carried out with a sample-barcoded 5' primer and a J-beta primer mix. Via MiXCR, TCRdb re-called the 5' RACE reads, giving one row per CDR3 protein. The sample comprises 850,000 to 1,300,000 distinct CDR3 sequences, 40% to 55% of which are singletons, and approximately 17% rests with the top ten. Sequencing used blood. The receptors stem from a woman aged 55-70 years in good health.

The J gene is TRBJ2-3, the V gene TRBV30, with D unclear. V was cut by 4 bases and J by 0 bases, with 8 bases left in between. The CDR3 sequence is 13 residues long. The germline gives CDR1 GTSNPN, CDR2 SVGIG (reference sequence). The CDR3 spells CAWKGRSTDTQYF. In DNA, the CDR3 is TGTGCCTGGAAGGGCCGCAGCACAGATACGCAGTATTTT.

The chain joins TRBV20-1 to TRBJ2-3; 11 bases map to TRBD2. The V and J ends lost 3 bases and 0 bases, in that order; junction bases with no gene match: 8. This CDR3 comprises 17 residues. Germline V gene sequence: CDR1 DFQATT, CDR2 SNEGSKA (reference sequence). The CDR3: CSARGLADRPSTDTQYF. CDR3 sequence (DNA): TGCAGTGCTAGGGGACTAGCGGACCGACCTAGCACAGATACGCAGTATTTT.

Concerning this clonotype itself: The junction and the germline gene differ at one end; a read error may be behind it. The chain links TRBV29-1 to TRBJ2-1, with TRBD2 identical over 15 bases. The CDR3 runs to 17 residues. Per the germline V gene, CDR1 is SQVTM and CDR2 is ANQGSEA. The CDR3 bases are TGCAGCCTTGACGGACTAGCGGGAGGGCCGAGGTACAATGAGCAGTTCTTC. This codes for CSLDGLAGGPRYNEQFF.

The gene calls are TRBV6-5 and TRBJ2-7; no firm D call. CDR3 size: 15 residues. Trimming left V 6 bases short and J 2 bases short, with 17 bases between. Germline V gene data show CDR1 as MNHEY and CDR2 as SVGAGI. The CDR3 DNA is TGTGCCAGCAGGCCCCTACCACAGAGTCCCTACGAGCAGTACTTC. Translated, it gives CASRPLPQSPYEQYF.

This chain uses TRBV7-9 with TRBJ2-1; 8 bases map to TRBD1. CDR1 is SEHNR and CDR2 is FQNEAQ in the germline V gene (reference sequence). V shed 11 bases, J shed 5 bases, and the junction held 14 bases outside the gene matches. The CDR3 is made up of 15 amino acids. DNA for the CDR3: TGTGCCGGCCGCAACCACCGGGACAGGCACAATGAGCAGTTCTTC. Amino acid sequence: CAGRNHRDRHNEQFF. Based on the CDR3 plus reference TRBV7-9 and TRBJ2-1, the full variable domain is DTGVSQNPRHKITKRGQNVTFRCDPISEHNRLYWYRQTLGQGPEFLTYFQNEAQLEKSRLLSDRFSAERPKGSFSTLEIQRTEQGDSAMYLCAGRNHRDRHNEQFFGPGTRLTVL.

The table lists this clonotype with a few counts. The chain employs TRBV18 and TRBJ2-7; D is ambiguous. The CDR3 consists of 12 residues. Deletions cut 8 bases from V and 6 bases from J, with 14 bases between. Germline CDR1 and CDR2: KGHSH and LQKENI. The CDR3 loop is CASAHQTREQYF. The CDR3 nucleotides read TGTGCCAGCGCACACCAGACTCGCGAGCAGTACTTC.

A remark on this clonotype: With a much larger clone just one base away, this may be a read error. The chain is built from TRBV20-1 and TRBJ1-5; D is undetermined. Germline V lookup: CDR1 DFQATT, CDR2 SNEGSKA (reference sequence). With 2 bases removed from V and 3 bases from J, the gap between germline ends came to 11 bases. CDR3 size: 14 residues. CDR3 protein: CSARTPATNQPQHF. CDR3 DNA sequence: TGCAGTGCTAGAACCCCGGCCACCAATCAGCCCCAGCATTTT.

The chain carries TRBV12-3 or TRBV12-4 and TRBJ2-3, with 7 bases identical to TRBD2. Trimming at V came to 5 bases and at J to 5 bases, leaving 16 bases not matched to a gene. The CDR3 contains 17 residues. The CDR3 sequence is CASSPPRRRAGIDTQYF. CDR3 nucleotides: TGTGCCAGCAGTCCTCCCCGCCGCAGAGCGGGGATAGATACGCAGTATTTT.

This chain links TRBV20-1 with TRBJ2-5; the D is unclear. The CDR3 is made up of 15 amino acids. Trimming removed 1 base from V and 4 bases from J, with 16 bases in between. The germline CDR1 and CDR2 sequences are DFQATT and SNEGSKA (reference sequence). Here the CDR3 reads CSARGGMKKLETQYF. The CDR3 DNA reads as TGCAGTGCTAGAGGTGGCATGAAGAAACTAGAGACCCAGTACTTC.

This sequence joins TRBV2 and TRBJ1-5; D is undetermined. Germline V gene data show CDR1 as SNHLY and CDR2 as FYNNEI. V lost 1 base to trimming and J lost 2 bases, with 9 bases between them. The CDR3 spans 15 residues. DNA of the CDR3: TGTGCCAGCAGTGAAGGGCCTTCAGGCAATCAGCCCCAGCATTTT. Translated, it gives CASSEGPSGNQPQHF. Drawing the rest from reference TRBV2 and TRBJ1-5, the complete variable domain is EPEVTQTPSHQVTQMGQEVILRCVPISNHLYFYWYRQILGQKVEFLVSFYNNEISEKSEIFDDQFSVERPDGSNFTLKIRSTKLEDSAMYFCASSEGPSGNQPQHFGDGTRLSIL.

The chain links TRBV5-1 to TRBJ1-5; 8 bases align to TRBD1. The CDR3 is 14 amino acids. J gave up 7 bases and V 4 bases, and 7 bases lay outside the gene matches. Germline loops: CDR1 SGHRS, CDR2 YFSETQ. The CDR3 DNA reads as TGCGCCAGCAGCCCAGGACAGGGTTCCCAGCCCCAGCATTTT. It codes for CASSPGQGSQPQHF.

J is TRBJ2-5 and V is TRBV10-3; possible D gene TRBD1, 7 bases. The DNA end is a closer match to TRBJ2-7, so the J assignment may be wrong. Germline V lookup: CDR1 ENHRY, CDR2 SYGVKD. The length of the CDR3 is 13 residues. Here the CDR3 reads CAIRPRGEDEQYF. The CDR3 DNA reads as TGTGCCATCAGGCCCAGGGGGGAGGACGAGCAGTACTTC.

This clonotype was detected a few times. The CDR3 sequence: CASSLEPGLYNEQFF. CDR3 sequence (DNA): TGCGCCAGCAGCTTGGAGCCAGGCCTCTACAATGAGCAGTTCTTC. The chain uses TRBV5-1 and TRBJ2-1; D remains ambiguous. In germline, CDR1 is SGHRS, CDR2 YFSETQ. V dropped 0 bases and J dropped 3 bases, with 10 bases sitting between them. The CDR3 length is 15 residues.

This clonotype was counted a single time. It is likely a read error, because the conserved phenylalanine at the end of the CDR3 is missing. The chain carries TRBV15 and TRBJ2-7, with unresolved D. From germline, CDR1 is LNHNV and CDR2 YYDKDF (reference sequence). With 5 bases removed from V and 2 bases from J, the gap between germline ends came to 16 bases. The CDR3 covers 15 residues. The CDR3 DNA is TGTGCCACCAGCCGACCCGCAGATTCTCCCTACGAGCAGTACTCC. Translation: CATSRPADSPYEQYS.

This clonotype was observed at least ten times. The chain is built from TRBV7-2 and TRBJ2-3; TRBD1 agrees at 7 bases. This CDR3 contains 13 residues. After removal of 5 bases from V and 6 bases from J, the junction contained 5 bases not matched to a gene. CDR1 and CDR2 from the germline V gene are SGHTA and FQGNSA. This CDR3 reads CASSRQGADTQYF. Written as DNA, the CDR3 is TGTGCCAGCAGCCGACAGGGAGCGGATACGCAGTATTTT.

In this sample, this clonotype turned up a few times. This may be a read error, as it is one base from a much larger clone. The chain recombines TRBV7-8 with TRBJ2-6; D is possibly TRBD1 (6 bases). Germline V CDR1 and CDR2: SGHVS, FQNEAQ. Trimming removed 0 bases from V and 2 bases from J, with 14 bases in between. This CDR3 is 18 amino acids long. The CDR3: CASSLAGRGVTGANVLTF. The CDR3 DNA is TGTGCCAGCAGCTTAGCGGGCAGGGGCGTCACTGGGGCCAACGTCCTGACTTTC.

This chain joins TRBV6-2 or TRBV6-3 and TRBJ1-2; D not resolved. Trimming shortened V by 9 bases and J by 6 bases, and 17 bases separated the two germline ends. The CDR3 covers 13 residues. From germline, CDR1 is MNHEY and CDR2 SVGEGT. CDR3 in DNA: TGTGCCAGTTTTACCGGGAAAATAGATGGCTACACCTTC. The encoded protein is CASFTGKIDGYTF.

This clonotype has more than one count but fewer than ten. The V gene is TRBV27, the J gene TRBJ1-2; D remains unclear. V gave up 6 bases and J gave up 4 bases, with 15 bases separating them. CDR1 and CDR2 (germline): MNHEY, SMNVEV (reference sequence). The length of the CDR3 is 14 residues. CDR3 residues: CASSPDRLSYGYTF. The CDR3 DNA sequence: TGTGCCAGCAGCCCGGACCGATTATCCTATGGCTACACCTTC.

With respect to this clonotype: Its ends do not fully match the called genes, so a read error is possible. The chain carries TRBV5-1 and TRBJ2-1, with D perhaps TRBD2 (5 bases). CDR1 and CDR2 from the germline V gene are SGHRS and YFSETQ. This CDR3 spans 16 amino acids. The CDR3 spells CASSLPADPPYNEQFF. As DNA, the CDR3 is TGCGCCAGCAGCTTGCCAGCGGATCCTCCCTACAATGAACAGTTCTTC.

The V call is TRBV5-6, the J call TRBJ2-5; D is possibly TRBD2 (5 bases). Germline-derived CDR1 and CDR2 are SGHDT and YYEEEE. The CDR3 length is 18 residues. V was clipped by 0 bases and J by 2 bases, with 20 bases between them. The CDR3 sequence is CASSLEGWVDYVQETQYF. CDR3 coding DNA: TGTGCCAGCAGCTTGGAGGGTTGGGTAGACTATGTTCAAGAGACCCAGTACTTC.

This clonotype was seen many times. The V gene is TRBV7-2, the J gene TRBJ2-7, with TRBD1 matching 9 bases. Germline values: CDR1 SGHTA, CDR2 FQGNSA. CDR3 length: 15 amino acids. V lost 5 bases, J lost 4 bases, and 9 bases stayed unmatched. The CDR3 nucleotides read TGTGCCAGCAGCAATACAGGGGGCGCTCGGTACGAGCAGTACTTC. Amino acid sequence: CASSNTGGARYEQYF.

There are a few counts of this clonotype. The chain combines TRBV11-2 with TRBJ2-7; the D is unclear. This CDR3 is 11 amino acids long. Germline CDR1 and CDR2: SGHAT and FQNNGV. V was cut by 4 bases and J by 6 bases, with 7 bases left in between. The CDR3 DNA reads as TGTGCCAGCAGCTCTCCGGTCGAGCAGTACTTC. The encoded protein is CASSSPVEQYF. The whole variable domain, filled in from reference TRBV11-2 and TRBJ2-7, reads EAGVAQSPRYKIIEKRQSVAFWCNPISGHATLYWYQQILGQGPKLLIQFQNNGVVDDSQLPKDRFSAERLKGVDSTLKIQPAKLEDSAVYLCASSSPVEQYFGPGTRLTVT.